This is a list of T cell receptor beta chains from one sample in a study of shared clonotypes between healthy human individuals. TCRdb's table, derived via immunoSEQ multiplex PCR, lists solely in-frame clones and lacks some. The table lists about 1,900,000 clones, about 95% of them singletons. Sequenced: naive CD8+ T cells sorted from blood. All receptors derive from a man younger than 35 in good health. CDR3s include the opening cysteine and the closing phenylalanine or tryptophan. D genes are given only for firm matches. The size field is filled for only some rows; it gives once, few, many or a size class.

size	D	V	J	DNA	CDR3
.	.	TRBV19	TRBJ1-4	TGTGCCAGTAGTATAGCGGACGGAGTCCTTAATGAAAAACTGTTTTTT	CASSIADGVLNEKLFF
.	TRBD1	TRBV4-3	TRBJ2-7	TGCGCCAGCAGCCAGGACCGACAGGGCTCCTACGAGCAGTACTTC	CASSQDRQGSYEQYF
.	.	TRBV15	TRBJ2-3	TGTGCCACCAGCAAGATGGCAGGGAGCACAGATACGCAGTATTTT	CATSKMAGSTDTQYF
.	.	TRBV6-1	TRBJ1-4	TGTGCCAGCAGACCGACAGGCACTAATGAAAAACTGTTTTTT	CASRPTGTNEKLFF
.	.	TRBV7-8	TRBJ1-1	TGTGCCAGCAGCCGCGTCGGGGACACTGAAGCTTTCTTT	CASSRVGDTEAFF
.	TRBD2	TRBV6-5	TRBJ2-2	TGTGCCAGCAGTTACCTAGCGGGGTCTCCCCGGGAGCTGTTTTTT	CASSYLAGSPRELFF
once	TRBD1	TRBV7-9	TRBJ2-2	TGTGCCAGCAGCCGGGACAGGACCGGGGAGCTGTTTTTT	CASSRDRTGELFF
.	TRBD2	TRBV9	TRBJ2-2	TGTGCCAGCGCCCCGGGACTAGCGGGAGTTGACACCGGGGAGCTGTTTTTT	CASAPGLAGVDTGELFF
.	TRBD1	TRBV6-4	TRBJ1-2	TGTGCCAGCACCACGCCCCCGGACAGGGGGCTGTGTGGCTACACCTTC	CASTTPPDRGLCGYTF
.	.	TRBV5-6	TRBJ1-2	TGTGCCAGCAACTCTCGGGGGGAGACCATTCGATACGGTGGCTACACCTTC	CASNSRGETIRYGGYTF
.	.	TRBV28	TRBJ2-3	TGTGCCAGCAGACCCCAGGGGACCACAGATACGCAGTATTTT	CASRPQGTTDTQYF
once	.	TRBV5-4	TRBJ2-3	TGTGCCAGCAGCTTGTTCCCAGATACGCAGTATTTT	CASSLFPDTQYF
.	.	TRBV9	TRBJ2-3	TGTGCCAGCAGCGTAGGATGGGGAGGGGGCCTGAGAGATACGCAGTATTTT	CASSVGWGGGLRDTQYF
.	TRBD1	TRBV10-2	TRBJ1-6	TGCGCCAGCGGATCGGACAGGGGGTATAATTCACCCCTCCACTTT	CASGSDRGYNSPLHF
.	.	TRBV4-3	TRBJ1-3	TGCGCCAGCAGCTCCAGTGCTGGGGTCTTGGGAAACACCATATATTTT	CASSSSAGVLGNTIYF
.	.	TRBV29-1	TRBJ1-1	TGCAGCGTTAGTATGAACACTGAAGCTTTCTTT	CSVSMNTEAFF
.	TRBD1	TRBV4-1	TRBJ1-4	TGCGCCAGCAGCCAACAGGGGGAGGAAAAACTGTTTTTT	CASSQQGEEKLFF
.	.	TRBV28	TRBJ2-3	TGTGCCAGCAGTAACCCTGAAAGTGCAGATACGCAGTATTTT	CASSNPESADTQYF
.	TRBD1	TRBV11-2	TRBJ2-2	TGTGCCAGCAGCTCTTACAGGGGGGCATCGAACACCGGGGAGCTGTTTTTT	CASSSYRGASNTGELFF
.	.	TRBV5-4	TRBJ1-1	TGTGCCAGCAGCTCTTGGGAAACTGAAGCTTTCTTT	CASSSWETEAFF
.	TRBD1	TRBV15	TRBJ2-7	TGTGCCACCAGCACCTTCGAGGACAGGACACCCAACCAGTACTTC	CATSTFEDRTPNQYF
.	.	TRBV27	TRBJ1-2	TGTGCCAGCAGTACATATTCAAACTATGGCTACACCTTC	CASSTYSNYGYTF
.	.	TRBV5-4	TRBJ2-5	TGTGCCACCCAGGGGGGGGAAGAGACCCAGTACTTC	CATQGGEETQYF
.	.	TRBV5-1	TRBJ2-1	TGCGCCAGCAGCTTGTCGGGGGCCTACAATGAGCAGTTCTTC	CASSLSGAYNEQFF
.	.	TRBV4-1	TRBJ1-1	TGCGCCAGCAGCCAAGAAGGCAGGGGTCGGGCTGAAGCTTTCTTT	CASSQEGRGRAEAFF
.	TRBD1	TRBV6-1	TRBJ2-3	TGTGCCAGCAGTGAGTTCCGGACAGGGGGCACAGATACGCAGTATTTT	CASSEFRTGGTDTQYF
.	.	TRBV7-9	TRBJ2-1	TGTGCCAGCAGCTTAGTCCGGACTTCGGATGAGCAGTTCTTC	CASSLVRTSDEQFF
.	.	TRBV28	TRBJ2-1	TGTGCCAGCAGGCATCCCCTCCCGGGACCCGGGGATGAGCAGTTCTTC	CASRHPLPGPGDEQFF
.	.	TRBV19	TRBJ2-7	TGTGCCAGTAGTATATTAGCCGGGGACGAGCAGTACTTC	CASSILAGDEQYF
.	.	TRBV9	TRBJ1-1	TGTGCCAGCAGCCCGCCTTGGGGCAGCGAAGCTTTCTTT	CASSPPWGSEAFF
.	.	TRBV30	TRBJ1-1	TGTGCCTGGAATCTCTGGCGGGAAGAAAACACTGAAGCTTTCTTT	CAWNLWREENTEAFF
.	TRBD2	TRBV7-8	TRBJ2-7	TGTGCCAGCAGCTTAGGACTAGCGGGAGGGAGCGAGCAGTACTTC	CASSLGLAGGSEQYF
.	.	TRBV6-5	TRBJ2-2	TGTGCCAGCAGTTGGGATCAACAGGCCGGGGAGCTGTTTTTT	CASSWDQQAGELFF
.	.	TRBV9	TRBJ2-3	TGTGCCAGCAGCGTAGATAGCACAGATACGCAGTATTTT	CASSVDSTDTQYF
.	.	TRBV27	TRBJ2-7	TGTGCCAGCAGTCAGCTTGGGTCCGCTTACGAGCAGTACTTC	CASSQLGSAYEQYF
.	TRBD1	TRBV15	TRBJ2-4	TGTGCCACCAGCAGAGGGCCCGAGACAGGGCTAAAAAACATTCAGTACTTC	CATSRGPETGLKNIQYF
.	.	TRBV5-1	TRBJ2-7	TGCGCCAGCAGCTTGGAACTAGCCTACGAGCAGTACTTC	CASSLELAYEQYF
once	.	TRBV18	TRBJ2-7	TGTGCCAGCTCAAACGTAGGGGTCGTATACGAGCAGTACTTC	CASSNVGVVYEQYF
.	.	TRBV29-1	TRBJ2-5	TGCAGCGTCGACGCGGACACCAGCCAAGAGACCCAGTACTTC	CSVDADTSQETQYF
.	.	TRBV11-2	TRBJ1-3	TGTGCCAGCAGCTCCCCCGGGCAACTCGGAAACACCATATATTTT	CASSSPGQLGNTIYF
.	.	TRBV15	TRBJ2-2	TGTGCCACCAGCAGAGTGACGGAGGCAATAGGCGGGGAGCTGTTTTTT	CATSRVTEAIGGELFF
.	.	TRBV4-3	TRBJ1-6	TGCGCCAGCAGCCAAGATCCCGGCTCTGTTACACCCCTCCACTTT	CASSQDPGSVTPLHF
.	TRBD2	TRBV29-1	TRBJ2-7	TGCAGCGTTGAGCGACTAGCGGGCGGTGTACCCTACGAGCAGTACTTC	CSVERLAGGVPYEQYF
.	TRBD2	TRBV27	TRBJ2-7	TGTGCCAGCTCTGAAACCGGGACTAGCGGGGCCGAGCAGTACTTC	CASSETGTSGAEQYF
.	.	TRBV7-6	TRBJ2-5	TGTGCCAGCAGCCCCCTTCTAGCGACGGAGACCCAGTACTTC	CASSPLLATETQYF
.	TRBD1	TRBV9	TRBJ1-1	TGTGCCAGCAGCCCTCAAGGGACAGGGGGAACTGAAGCTTTCTTT	CASSPQGTGGTEAFF
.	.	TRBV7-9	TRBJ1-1	TGTGCCAGCAGCGGGGGTCCTCTGAACACTGAAGCTTTCTTT	CASSGGPLNTEAFF
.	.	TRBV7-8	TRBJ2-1	TGTGCCAGCAGCGACGGTGGGGCCGTTTCAAATGAGCAGTTCTTC	CASSDGGAVSNEQFF
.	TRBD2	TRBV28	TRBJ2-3	TGTGCCAGCAGTTTATACGGGGGGACTCCCACTAGCACAGATACGCAGTATTTT	CASSLYGGTPTSTDTQYF
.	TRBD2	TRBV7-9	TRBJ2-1	TGTGCCAGCAGCTCCGACGGGGTCGGGAGGGCCTACAATGAGCAGTTCTTC	CASSSDGVGRAYNEQFF
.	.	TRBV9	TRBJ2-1	TGTGCCAGCAGCATAAGCTACAATGAGCAGTTCTTC	CASSISYNEQFF
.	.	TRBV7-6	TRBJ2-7	TGTGCCAGCAGCCAACTTCTCGGGCCAGCCTACGAGCAGTACTTC	CASSQLLGPAYEQYF
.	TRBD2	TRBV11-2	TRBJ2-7	TGTGCCAGCAGCTTTCGGACTAGCGGGACTTACGAGCAGTACTTC	CASSFRTSGTYEQYF
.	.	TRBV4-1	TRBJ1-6	TGCGCCAGCAGCCAAGTCGGCGGGGACGGACGATACTCCTATAATTCACCCCTCCACTTT	CASSQVGGDGRYSYNSPLHF
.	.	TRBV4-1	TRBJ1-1	TGCGCCAGCAGCCCCCAGCCCGGGGGCGCTGAAGCTTTCTTT	CASSPQPGGAEAFF
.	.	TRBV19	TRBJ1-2	TGTGCCAGTAGTAACGCAGGGGCGGACTATGGCTACACCTTC	CASSNAGADYGYTF
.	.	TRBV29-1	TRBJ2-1	TGCAGCGTAGCCGCAAGACTAGTTACCTACAATGAGCAGTTCTTC	CSVAARLVTYNEQFF
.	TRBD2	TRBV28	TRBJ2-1	TGTGCCAGCATCCCAAGGGCTAGCGGCTACAATGAGCAGTTCTTC	CASIPRASGYNEQFF
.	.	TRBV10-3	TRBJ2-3	TGTGCCATCACAGGAGAACTTAGCACAGATACGCAGTATTTT	CAITGELSTDTQYF
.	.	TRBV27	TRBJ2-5	TGTGCCAGCAGTTCCGGGGGGCCGGAGACCCAGTACTTC	CASSSGGPETQYF